The 8 T cell receptor beta chains given below trace back to one sample, sequenced in a study of T cell responses to AZD1222 COVID-19 vaccine. TCRdb's copy holds only in-frame clones and misses some; the assay was immunoSEQ multiplex PCR. The repertoire holds roughly 140,000 clones, 75% to 95% seen once, with approximately 1.8% in the top ten. The source was peripheral blood, collected on day 0 of AZD1222 vaccination. Receptor source: an adult in good health.

V usage is TRBV2 and J usage is TRBJ2-3, with TRBD2 as a possible D gene (6 bases). The CDR3 extends over 14 amino acids. The V end lost 4 bases, the J end lost 3 bases, and 11 bases lay between the germline ends. CDR1 and CDR2 from the germline V gene are SNHLY and FYNNEI. CDR3 in DNA: TGTGCCAGCAGTGTTGTGGAGGGGACAGATACGCAGTATTTT. Translating gives CASSVVEGTDTQYF.

This sequence joins TRBV28 and TRBJ2-1; 7 nucleotides agree with TRBD1. This CDR3 has 13 amino acids. Germline values: CDR1 MDHEN, CDR2 SYDVKM. The V gene end was trimmed by 6 bases and the J gene end by 1 base; junction bases not matched to a gene: 0. In nucleotides, the CDR3 is TGTGCCAGCAGACAGGGGTCCTACAATGAGCAGTTCTTC. Amino acid sequence: CASRQGSYNEQFF.

This chain links TRBV12-3 or TRBV12-4 with TRBJ2-2; unclear D gene. V was pared by 10 bases and J by 7 bases, with 13 bases between. The CDR3 totals 12 residues. This chain's CDR3 is CATRTVNGELFF. CDR3 DNA: TGTGCCACCCGGACGGTGAACGGGGAGCTGTTTTTT.

The chain links TRBV6-5 to TRBJ1-5; 10 nucleotides agree with TRBD1. There are 16 residues in the CDR3. The germline gives CDR1 MNHEY, CDR2 SVGAGI. V lost 0 bases to trimming and J lost 5 bases; unmatched junction nucleotides: 4. The CDR3 is CASSYSPTGGHQPQHF. CDR3 sequence (DNA): TGTGCCAGCAGTTACTCCCCGACAGGGGGCCATCAGCCCCAGCATTTT.

The gene calls are TRBV28 and TRBJ1-1; a possible D gene is TRBD1 (6 bases). Trimming took 3 bases from V and 0 from J, leaving 8 bases between them. Germline CDR1 MDHEN, CDR2 SYDVKM. The CDR3 is 14 residues long. The CDR3 nucleotides read TGTGCCAGCAGTTTGCAGGGGATGAACACTGAAGCTTTCTTT. It translates to CASSLQGMNTEAFF.

The rearrangement joins TRBV24-1 to TRBJ2-1; D might be TRBD2 (6 bases). CDR3 length equals 16 residues. Trimming removed 4 bases at V and 6 bases at J, with 18 bases between. Germline-derived CDR1 and CDR2 are KGHDR and SFDVKD. The CDR3 region is CATSDPSVEPSNEQFF. CDR3 nucleotide sequence: TGTGCCACCAGTGACCCTAGCGTTGAACCTTCCAATGAGCAGTTCTTC.

The chain carries TRBV14 and TRBJ1-1; 8 bases match TRBD1. Germline loops: CDR1 SGHDN, CDR2 FVKESK. The CDR3 covers 13 residues. V lost 4 bases, J lost 10 bases, and 8 bases stayed unmatched. CDR3 coding DNA: TGTGCCAGCAGCCCACGTACCACAGGGGGAGCTTTCTTT. Translated, it gives CASSPRTTGGAFF.

The chain uses TRBV18 and TRBJ2-1; possibly TRBD2 for D (7 bases). Germline V gene lookup returns CDR1 KGHSH and CDR2 LQKENI. The CDR3 contains 14 residues. V lost 3 bases to trimming and J lost 6 bases, with 12 bases between them. The CDR3: CASSPRGGGNEQFF. CDR3 DNA: TGTGCCAGCTCACCTCGAGGGGGGGGCAATGAGCAGTTCTTC.